This T cell receptor beta chain stems from a study of blood T cell repertoires in COVID-19. In the study overall: COVID-19 samples from acute and convalescent phases originated in the United States, Italy and Spain.

The CDR3 extends over 18 amino acids. V shed 5 bases, J shed 3 bases, and the junction held 8 bases outside the gene matches. The germline V gene has CDR1 SGHAT and CDR2 FQNNGV. Clones were read by immunoSEQ multiplex PCR, and TCRdb kept only the in-frame ones, dropping some. The repertoire has tens of thousands of clones, about 77% of them found once; the top ten carry about 34%. The gene calls are TRBV11-2 and TRBJ2-1, with TRBD2 matching 15 bases. The sequence came from a human donor in a cohort sampled during active COVID-19. Material: peripheral blood. CDR3 region: CASSTRRTSGRDYNEQFF. The CDR3 DNA sequence: TGTGCCAGCAGCACCCGACGGACTAGCGGGAGGGACTACAATGAGCAGTTCTTC.